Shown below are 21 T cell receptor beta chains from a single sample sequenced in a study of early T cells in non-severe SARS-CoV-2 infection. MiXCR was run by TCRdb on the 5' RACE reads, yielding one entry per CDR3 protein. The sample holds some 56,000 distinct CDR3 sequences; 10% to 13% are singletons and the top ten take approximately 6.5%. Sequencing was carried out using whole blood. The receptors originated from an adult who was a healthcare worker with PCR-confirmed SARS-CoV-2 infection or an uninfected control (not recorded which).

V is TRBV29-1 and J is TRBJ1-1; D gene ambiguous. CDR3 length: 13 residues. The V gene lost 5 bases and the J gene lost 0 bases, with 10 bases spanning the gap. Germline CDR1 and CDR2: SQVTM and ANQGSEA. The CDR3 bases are TGCAGCGTTTTGCTCAATTTGAACACTGAAGCTTTCTTT. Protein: CSVLLNLNTEAFF.

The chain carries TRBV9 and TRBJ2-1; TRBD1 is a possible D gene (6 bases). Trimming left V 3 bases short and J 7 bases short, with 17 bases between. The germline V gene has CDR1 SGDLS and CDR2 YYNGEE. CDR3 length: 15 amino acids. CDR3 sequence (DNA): TGTGCCAGCAGCGCCGCCGGTCAGGGGTCAAATGAGCAGTTCTTC. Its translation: CASSAAGQGSNEQFF.

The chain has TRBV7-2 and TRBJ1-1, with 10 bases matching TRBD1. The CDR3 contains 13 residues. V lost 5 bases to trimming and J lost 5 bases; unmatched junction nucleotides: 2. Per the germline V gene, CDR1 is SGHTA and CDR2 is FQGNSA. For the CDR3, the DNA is TGTGCCAGCAGCGGACAGGGGGGTACTGAAGCTTTCTTT. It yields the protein CASSGQGGTEAFF.

The CDR3: CASSHLTSGISDEQFF. For the CDR3, the DNA is TGTGCCAGCAGCCACTTAACTAGCGGGATTTCAGATGAGCAGTTCTTC. The chain employs TRBV14 and TRBJ2-1; the match to TRBD2 covers 10 bases. J was trimmed by 8 bases and V by 3 bases; bases with no gene match: 10. Germline CDR1 SGHDN, CDR2 FVKESK. CDR3 length: 16 residues.

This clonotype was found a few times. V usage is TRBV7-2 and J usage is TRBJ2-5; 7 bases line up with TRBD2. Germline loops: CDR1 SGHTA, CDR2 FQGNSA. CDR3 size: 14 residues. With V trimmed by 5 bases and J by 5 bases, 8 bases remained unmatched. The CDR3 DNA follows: TGTGCCAGCAGCACCGGGACTAATTCTGAGACCCAGTACTTC. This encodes CASSTGTNSETQYF.

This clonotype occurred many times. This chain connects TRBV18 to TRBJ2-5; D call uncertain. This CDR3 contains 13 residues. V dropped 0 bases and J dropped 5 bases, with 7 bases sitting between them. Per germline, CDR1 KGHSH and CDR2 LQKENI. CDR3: CASSPPGAETQYF. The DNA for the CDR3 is TGTGCCAGCTCACCACCGGGCGCCGAGACCCAGTACTTC.

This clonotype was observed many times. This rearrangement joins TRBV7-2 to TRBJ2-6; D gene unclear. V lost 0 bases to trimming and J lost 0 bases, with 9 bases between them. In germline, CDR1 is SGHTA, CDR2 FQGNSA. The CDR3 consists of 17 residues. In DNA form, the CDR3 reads TGTGCCAGCAGCTTAGCGCTTGGCCGCTCTGGGGCCAACGTCCTGACTTTC. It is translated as CASSLALGRSGANVLTF.

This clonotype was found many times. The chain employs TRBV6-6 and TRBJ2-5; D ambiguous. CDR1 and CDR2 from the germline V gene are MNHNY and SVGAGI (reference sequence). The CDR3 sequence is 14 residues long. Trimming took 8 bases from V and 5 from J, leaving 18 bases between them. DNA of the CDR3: TGTGCCAGCGGCCACCCTGTAGGAGATGAGACCCAGTACTTC. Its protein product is CASGHPVGDETQYF.

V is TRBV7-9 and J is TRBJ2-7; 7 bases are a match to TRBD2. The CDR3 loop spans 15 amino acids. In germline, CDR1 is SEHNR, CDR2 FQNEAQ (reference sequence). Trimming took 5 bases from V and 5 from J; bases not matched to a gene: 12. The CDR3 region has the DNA TGTGCCAGCAGCCTGGCCTCGGGAGGAGGCCACGAGCAGTACTTC. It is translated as CASSLASGGGHEQYF.

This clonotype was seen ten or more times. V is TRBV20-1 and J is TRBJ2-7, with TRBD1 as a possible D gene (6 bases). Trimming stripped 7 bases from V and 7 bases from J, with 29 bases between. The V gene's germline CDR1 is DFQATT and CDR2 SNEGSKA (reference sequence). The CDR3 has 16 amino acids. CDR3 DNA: TGCAGTGTACTACAGGGCTTTGGGACCGCTTATGGGGAGCAGTACTTC. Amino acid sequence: CSVLQGFGTAYGEQYF.

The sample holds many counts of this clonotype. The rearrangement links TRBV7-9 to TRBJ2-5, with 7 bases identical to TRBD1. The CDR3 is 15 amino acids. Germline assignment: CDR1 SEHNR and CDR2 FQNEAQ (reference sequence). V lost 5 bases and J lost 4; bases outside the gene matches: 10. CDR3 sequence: CASSPRDRLGETQYF. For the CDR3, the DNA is TGTGCCAGCAGCCCCCGGGACAGATTAGGAGAGACCCAGTACTTC.

The CDR3 loop reads CSARTGLSYEQYF. The CDR3 nucleotides are TGCAGTGCTAGGACGGGACTTTCCTACGAGCAGTACTTC. The rearrangement links TRBV20-1 to TRBJ2-7, with D possibly matching TRBD2 (6 bases). The V end lost 3 bases, the J end lost 1 base, and 10 bases lay between the germline ends. Germline V lookup: CDR1 DFQATT, CDR2 SNEGSKA (reference sequence). This CDR3 region has 13 residues.

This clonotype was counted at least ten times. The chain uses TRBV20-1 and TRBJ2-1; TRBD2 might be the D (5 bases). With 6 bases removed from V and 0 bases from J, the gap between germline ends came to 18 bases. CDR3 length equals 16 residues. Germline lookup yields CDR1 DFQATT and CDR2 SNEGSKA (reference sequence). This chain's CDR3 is CSAKTPSGSSYNEQFF. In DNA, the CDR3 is TGCAGTGCGAAAACCCCATCTGGGAGCTCCTACAATGAGCAGTTCTTC.

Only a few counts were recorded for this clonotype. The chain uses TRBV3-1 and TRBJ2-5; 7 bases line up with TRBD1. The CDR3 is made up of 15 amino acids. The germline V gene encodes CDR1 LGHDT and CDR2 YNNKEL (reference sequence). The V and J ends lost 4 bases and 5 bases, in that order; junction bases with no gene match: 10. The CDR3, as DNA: TGTGCCAGCAGCCCGCCGGGACAGATGATGGAGACCCAGTACTTC. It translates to CASSPPGQMMETQYF.

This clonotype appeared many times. In DNA form, the CDR3 reads TGTGCCAGCAGCTTAGTAGGGAATGAGCAGTTCTTC. Translating it yields CASSLVGNEQFF. The chain joins TRBV7-3 to TRBJ2-1; D is ambiguous. The CDR3 sequence is 12 residues long. Trimming pared 2 bases from V and 7 bases from J, leaving 6 bases between. Germline assignment: CDR1 SGHTA and CDR2 FQGTGA.

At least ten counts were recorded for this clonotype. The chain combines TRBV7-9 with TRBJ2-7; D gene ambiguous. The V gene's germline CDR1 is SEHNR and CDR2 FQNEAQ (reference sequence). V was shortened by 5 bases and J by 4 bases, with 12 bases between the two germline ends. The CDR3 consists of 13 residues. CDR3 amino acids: CASSPPSMYEQYF. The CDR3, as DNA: TGTGCCAGCAGCCCCCCCAGTATGTACGAGCAGTACTTC.

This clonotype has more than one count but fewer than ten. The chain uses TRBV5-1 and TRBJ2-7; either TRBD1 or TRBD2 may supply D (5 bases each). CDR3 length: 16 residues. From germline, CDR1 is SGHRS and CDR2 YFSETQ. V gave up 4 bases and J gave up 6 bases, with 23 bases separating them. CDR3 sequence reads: CASSPGRGRPTSEQYF. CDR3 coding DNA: TGCGCCAGCAGCCCTGGCCGGGGCAGACCTACGTCCGAGCAGTACTTC.

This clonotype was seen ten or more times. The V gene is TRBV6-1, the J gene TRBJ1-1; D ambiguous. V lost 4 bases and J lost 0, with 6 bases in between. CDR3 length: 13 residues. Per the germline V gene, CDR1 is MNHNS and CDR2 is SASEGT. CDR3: CASSAVVNTEAFF. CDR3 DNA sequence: TGTGCCAGCAGTGCGGTGGTGAACACTGAAGCTTTCTTT.

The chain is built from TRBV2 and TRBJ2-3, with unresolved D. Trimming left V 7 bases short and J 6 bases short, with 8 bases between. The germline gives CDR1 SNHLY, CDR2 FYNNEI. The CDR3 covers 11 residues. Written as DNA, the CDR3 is TGTGCCAGCACCCCGAAGGATACGCAGTATTTT. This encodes CASTPKDTQYF.

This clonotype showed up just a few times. Here the CDR3 reads CASSLGGLNTEAFF. The CDR3 DNA is TGTGCCAGCAGCTTGGGGGGTCTGAACACTGAAGCTTTCTTT. This chain joins TRBV5-4 and TRBJ1-1; D is undetermined. The germline gives CDR1 SGHNT, CDR2 YYREEE (reference sequence). V lost 0 bases, J lost 0 bases, and 6 bases lay in between. The CDR3 sequence is 14 residues long. The complete variable domain, with remaining parts taken from reference TRBV5-4 and TRBJ1-1, reads ETGVTQSPTHLIKTRGQQVTLRCSSQSGHNTVSWYQQALGQGPQFIFQYYREEENGRGNFPPRFSGLQFPNYSSELNVNALELDDSALYLCASSLGGLNTEAFFGQGTRLTVV.

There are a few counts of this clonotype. The CDR3 loop reads CASSLAFVTGLGWFF. The CDR3 region has the DNA TGTGCCAGCAGCTTGGCCTTCGTGACGGGACTAGGGTGGTTCTTC. V usage is TRBV5-4 and J usage is TRBJ2-1; 8 nucleotides agree with TRBD2. The CDR3 totals 15 residues. Germline-derived CDR1 and CDR2 are SGHNT and YYREEE (reference sequence). Trimming cost V 0 bases and J 15 bases; bases outside gene matches: 14.